Following are 7 T cell receptor beta chains from one sample sequenced in a study of early T cells in non-severe SARS-CoV-2 infection. TCRdb ran MiXCR on the 5' RACE reads and lists one entry per CDR3 protein. This table has approximately 60,000 distinct CDR3 sequences, 12% appearing once. The sample was whole blood. The receptors come from an adult who was a healthcare worker with PCR-confirmed SARS-CoV-2 infection or an uninfected control (not recorded which).

This clonotype was counted many times. The chain links TRBV19 to TRBJ1-1; 7 bases align to TRBD1. The CDR3 is 14 amino acids. CDR1 is LNHDA and CDR2 is SQIVND in the germline V gene (reference sequence). Germline trimming cut 7 bases from V and 6 bases from J; bases unmatched to any gene: 11. The CDR3 region has the DNA TGTGCCAGTAATTTCGGAGGGGGCGTCGCTGAAGCTTTCTTT. This gives the protein CASNFGGGVAEAFF.

This clonotype was recorded many times. V and J are TRBV6-1 and TRBJ1-4; tentatively, D is TRBD1 (6 bases). V lost 4 bases to trimming and J lost 8 bases, with 11 bases between them. CDR1 is MNHNS and CDR2 is SASEGT in the germline V gene. The CDR3 loop spans 13 amino acids. As DNA, the CDR3 is TGTGCCAGCAGTGTGACAGGTTCGGAAAAACTGTTTTTT. This sequence encodes CASSVTGSEKLFF.

This clonotype was detected many times. The rearrangement uses TRBV18 and TRBJ2-5, with TRBD1 as a possible D gene (5 bases). The CDR3 is made up of 15 amino acids. Trimming removed 3 bases at V and 6 bases at J, with 17 bases between. Per the germline V gene, CDR1 is KGHSH and CDR2 is LQKENI. The CDR3 spells CASSPDGAWVKTQYF. In DNA, the CDR3 is TGTGCCAGCTCACCGGATGGGGCGTGGGTAAAGACCCAGTACTTC.

At least ten counts were recorded for this clonotype. The chain combines TRBV4-2 with TRBJ2-5, with TRBD1 matching over 12 bases. Germline values: CDR1 LGHNA, CDR2 YNFKEQ. Losses at the gene ends were 0 bases for V and 5 bases for J; bases not matched to a gene: 4. The CDR3 runs 16 residues. The CDR3 DNA is TGTGCCAGCAGCCAAGACGCGGGACAGGGGGCGGAGACCCAGTACTTC. This translates into CASSQDAGQGAETQYF.

This chain uses TRBV15 with TRBJ2-3; the match to TRBD2 covers 13 bases. The trim removed 3 bases at V and 1 base at J, leaving 1 base unmatched. The germline CDR1 and CDR2 sequences are LNHNV and YYDKDF (reference sequence). The CDR3 is made up of 16 amino acids. CDR3 sequence: CATSSGLAGGTDTQYF. The CDR3 region has the DNA TGTGCCACCAGCAGTGGACTAGCGGGGGGCACAGATACGCAGTATTTT. The full variable domain, its missing parts supplied by reference TRBV15 and TRBJ2-3, is DAMVIQNPRYQVTQFGKPVTLSCSQTLNHNVMYWYQQKSSQAPKLLFHYYDKDFNNEADTPDNFQSRRPNTSFCFLDIRSPGLGDTAMYLCATSSGLAGGTDTQYFGPGTRLTVL.

The chain has TRBV11-2 and TRBJ1-2; D unclear. The CDR3 contains 15 residues. Germline CDR1 is SGHAT and CDR2 is FQNNGV. V shed 2 bases and J shed 3 bases, with 13 bases lying between them. CDR3 residues: CASSLSSAGHYGYTF. The CDR3 nucleotides are TGTGCCAGCAGCTTATCTTCCGCAGGCCACTATGGCTACACCTTC.

This sequence joins TRBV7-2 and TRBJ2-2; no clear D. This CDR3 is built from 15 residues. The V gene's germline CDR1 is SGHTA and CDR2 FQGNSA. V was cut by 1 base and J by 9 bases, with 15 bases left in between. CDR3 sequence: CASSLDRTLGRELFF. The CDR3 nucleotides read TGTGCCAGCAGCTTAGATAGGACGCTGGGCCGGGAGCTGTTTTTT.